The rows below give T cell receptor beta chains drawn from one sample of a study of T cell responses to AZD1222 COVID-19 vaccine. Some clones are missing from TCRdb's copy, which holds only in-frame ones; the method was immunoSEQ multiplex PCR. Here the sample table reports around 140,000 clones. Sample: peripheral blood. These receptors were obtained from an adult in good health. Both conserved end residues are part of each CDR3. A D gene is named only where the DNA matches it firmly.

J gene: TRBJ1-5; V gene: TRBV7-6; D gene: NA; CDR3 protein: CASSLGLNQPQHF; CDR3 DNA: TGTGCCAGCAGCCTAGGGCTCAATCAGCCCCAGCATTTT
J gene: TRBJ2-7; V gene: TRBV2; D gene: NA; CDR3 protein: CASNHRGSSYEQYF; CDR3 DNA: TGTGCCAGCAACCACCGGGGCAGTTCCTACGAGCAGTACTTC
J gene: TRBJ1-6; V gene: TRBV7-9; D gene: NA; CDR3 protein: CASSLSAGYNSPLHF; CDR3 DNA: TGTGCCAGCAGCTTGTCGGCAGGATATAATTCACCCCTCCACTTT
J gene: TRBJ1-1; V gene: TRBV30; D gene: NA; CDR3 protein: CAWSRTVNTEAFF; CDR3 DNA: TGTGCCTGGAGTCGGACGGTGAACACTGAAGCTTTCTTT
J gene: TRBJ1-6; V gene: TRBV5-8; D gene: TRBD1; CDR3 protein: CASSLSRDSLTNSPLHF; CDR3 DNA: TGTGCCAGCAGCTTGAGTAGGGACAGCTTGACCAATTCACCCCTCCACTTT
J gene: TRBJ1-2; V gene: TRBV28; D gene: TRBD1; CDR3 protein: CASSWDRPYGYTF; CDR3 DNA: TGTGCCAGCAGTTGGGACAGACCCTATGGCTACACCTTC
J gene: TRBJ1-4; V gene: TRBV28; D gene: NA; CDR3 protein: CASSPRDRPPANEKLFF; CDR3 DNA: TGTGCCAGCAGTCCCCGGGACCGCCCGCCGGCTAATGAAAAACTGTTTTTT
J gene: TRBJ1-1; V gene: TRBV7-2; D gene: NA; CDR3 protein: CASRWGRSNTEAFF; CDR3 DNA: TGTGCCAGCAGGTGGGGACGGTCCAACACTGAAGCTTTCTTT
J gene: TRBJ1-4; V gene: TRBV4-1; D gene: NA; CDR3 protein: CASSLTGSNEKLFF; CDR3 DNA: TGCGCCAGCAGCCTAACCGGGAGCAATGAAAAACTGTTTTTT
J gene: TRBJ2-2; V gene: TRBV6-5; D gene: NA; CDR3 protein: CASSYNYNTGELFF; CDR3 DNA: TGTGCCAGCAGTTACAACTACAACACCGGGGAGCTGTTTTTT
J gene: TRBJ1-6; V gene: TRBV21-1; D gene: NA; CDR3 protein: CASPDRNAMSYNSPLHF; CDR3 DNA: TGTGCCAGCCCCGACAGGAATGCTATGTCCTATAATTCACCCCTCCACTTT
J gene: TRBJ2-7; V gene: TRBV14; D gene: TRBD2; CDR3 protein: CASSPLGGFSYEQYF; CDR3 DNA: TGTGCCAGCAGCCCGTTGGGAGGGTTCTCCTACGAGCAGTACTTC
J gene: TRBJ1-5; V gene: TRBV3-1/TRBV3-2; D gene: NA; CDR3 protein: CASSLYQGEQPQHF; CDR3 DNA: TGTGCCAGCAGCCTTTACCAGGGAGAACAGCCCCAGCATTTT
J gene: TRBJ2-5; V gene: TRBV14; D gene: NA; CDR3 protein: CASSQVRGGRGKKETQYF; CDR3 DNA: TGTGCCAGCAGCCAAGTTAGGGGCGGCCGAGGGAAAAAAGAGACCCAGTACTTC
J gene: TRBJ1-6; V gene: TRBV24-1; D gene: TRBD1; CDR3 protein: CATKDRGRTSAPLHF; CDR3 DNA: TGTGCCACAAAAGACAGGGGACGGACTTCTGCACCCCTCCACTTT
J gene: TRBJ2-7; V gene: TRBV29-1; D gene: NA; CDR3 protein: CSVEVGGEQYF; CDR3 DNA: TGCAGCGTTGAAGTGGGGGGCGAGCAGTACTTC
J gene: TRBJ1-1; V gene: TRBV11-2; D gene: TRBD1; CDR3 protein: CASSPGTEEAFF; CDR3 DNA: TGTGCCAGCAGCCCTGGGACAGAAGAAGCTTTCTTT
J gene: TRBJ1-2; V gene: TRBV28; D gene: NA; CDR3 protein: CASSSPGGHLYGYTF; CDR3 DNA: TGTGCCAGCAGTTCCCCCGGCGGCCACCTTTATGGCTACACCTTC
J gene: TRBJ1-6; V gene: TRBV27; D gene: TRBD1; CDR3 protein: CASSLSGQGYSPLHF; CDR3 DNA: TGTGCCAGCAGTTTATCTGGACAGGGCTATTCACCCCTCCACTTT
J gene: TRBJ2-5; V gene: TRBV5-1; D gene: TRBD1; CDR3 protein: CASSLVGVQGLKKETQYF; CDR3 DNA: TGCGCCAGCAGCTTGGTAGGGGTACAGGGGCTAAAAAAAGAGACCCAGTACTTC
J gene: TRBJ1-4; V gene: TRBV15; D gene: NA; CDR3 protein: CATSRDPGRNEKLFF; CDR3 DNA: TGTGCCACCAGCAGAGATCCGGGAAGAAATGAAAAACTGTTTTTT
J gene: TRBJ2-7; V gene: TRBV7-2; D gene: NA; CDR3 protein: CASSLAVGSYEQYF; CDR3 DNA: TGTGCCAGCAGCTTAGCGGTCGGCTCCTACGAGCAGTACTTC
J gene: TRBJ1-4; V gene: TRBV7-2; D gene: NA; CDR3 protein: CASSSDGSTNEKLFF; CDR3 DNA: TGTGCCAGCAGCTCGGACGGATCAACTAATGAAAAACTGTTTTTT
J gene: TRBJ2-5; V gene: TRBV9; D gene: NA; CDR3 protein: CASSVGQRETQYF; CDR3 DNA: TGTGCCAGCAGCGTAGGGCAGCGTGAGACCCAGTACTTC
J gene: TRBJ2-3; V gene: TRBV25-1; D gene: NA; CDR3 protein: CASRPEGADTQYF; CDR3 DNA: TGTGCCAGCAGACCGGAAGGGGCAGATACGCAGTATTTT
J gene: TRBJ1-1; V gene: TRBV18; D gene: NA; CDR3 protein: CASSPSGDTEAFF; CDR3 DNA: TGTGCCAGCTCACCCAGTGGGGACACTGAAGCTTTCTTT
J gene: TRBJ1-1; V gene: TRBV25-1; D gene: NA; CDR3 protein: CASSQEMNTEAFF; CDR3 DNA: TGTGCCAGCAGTCAGGAGATGAACACTGAAGCTTTCTTT
J gene: TRBJ1-2; V gene: TRBV3-1/TRBV3-2; D gene: TRBD1; CDR3 protein: CASRPRDRDYGYTF; CDR3 DNA: TGTGCCAGCAGACCCAGGGACAGGGATTATGGCTACACCTTC
J gene: TRBJ1-1; V gene: TRBV2; D gene: NA; CDR3 protein: CASSGSMNTEAFF; CDR3 DNA: TGTGCCAGCAGTGGATCGATGAACACTGAAGCTTTCTTT
J gene: TRBJ2-1; V gene: TRBV5-5; D gene: TRBD2; CDR3 protein: CASSLGWGGRNEQFF; CDR3 DNA: TGTGCCAGCAGCTTGGGCTGGGGGGGAAGGAATGAGCAGTTCTTC
J gene: TRBJ2-1; V gene: TRBV2; D gene: TRBD1; CDR3 protein: CARPRTGPYNEQFF; CDR3 DNA: TGTGCCAGACCTCGGACAGGGCCTTACAATGAGCAGTTCTTC
J gene: TRBJ1-3; V gene: TRBV30; D gene: NA; CDR3 protein: CAWTRSVGNTIYF; CDR3 DNA: TGTGCCTGGACCCGCAGCGTTGGAAACACCATATATTTT
J gene: TRBJ2-5; V gene: TRBV5-5; D gene: TRBD1; CDR3 protein: CASSLTGSETQYF; CDR3 DNA: TGTGCCAGCAGCCTGACAGGGTCGGAGACCCAGTACTTC
J gene: TRBJ1-2; V gene: TRBV5-6; D gene: NA; CDR3 protein: CASSTGTESWNHYGYTF; CDR3 DNA: TGTGCCAGCAGCACCGGGACGGAGAGTTGGAACCACTATGGCTACACCTTC
J gene: TRBJ1-1; V gene: TRBV19; D gene: NA; CDR3 protein: CASSIHPPETEAFF; CDR3 DNA: TGTGCCAGTAGTATACACCCGCCGGAGACTGAAGCTTTCTTT
J gene: TRBJ2-1; V gene: TRBV19; D gene: TRBD2; CDR3 protein: CASSIGGGDNEQFF; CDR3 DNA: TGTGCCAGTAGTATTGGCGGGGGGGACAATGAGCAGTTCTTC
J gene: TRBJ1-1; V gene: TRBV30; D gene: NA; CDR3 protein: CAWSPLSTGAEAFF; CDR3 DNA: TGTGCCTGGAGTCCCCTCTCAACAGGAGCTGAAGCTTTCTTT
J gene: TRBJ1-2; V gene: TRBV24-1; D gene: NA; CDR3 protein: CATSDSAGDYGYTF; CDR3 DNA: TGTGCCACCAGTGATTCGGCAGGGGACTATGGCTACACCTTC
J gene: TRBJ1-2; V gene: TRBV27; D gene: TRBD1; CDR3 protein: CASSEGQAGYGYTF; CDR3 DNA: TGTGCCAGCAGCGAGGGACAGGCCGGCTATGGCTACACCTTC
J gene: TRBJ1-2; V gene: TRBV5-1; D gene: NA; CDR3 protein: CASSPGWEEIAF; CDR3 DNA: TGCGCCAGCAGCCCGGGCTGGGAGGAGATCGCCTTC
J gene: TRBJ1-2; V gene: TRBV6-1; D gene: TRBD1; CDR3 protein: CASSDPDRGRANYGYTF; CDR3 DNA: TGTGCCAGCAGTGACCCAGACAGGGGGCGGGCGAACTATGGCTACACCTTC
J gene: TRBJ2-4; V gene: TRBV18; D gene: TRBD1; CDR3 protein: CASSPGQGARNIQYF; CDR3 DNA: TGTGCCAGCTCACCAGGACAGGGGGCGCGAAACATTCAGTACTTC
J gene: TRBJ2-2; V gene: TRBV6-5; D gene: TRBD1; CDR3 protein: CASLRQGPYTGELFF; CDR3 DNA: TGTGCCAGCCTCCGACAGGGGCCTTACACCGGGGAGCTGTTTTTT
J gene: TRBJ1-1; V gene: TRBV7-8; D gene: NA; CDR3 protein: CASSLRVTEAFF; CDR3 DNA: TGTGCCAGCAGCTTAAGGGTCACTGAAGCTTTCTTT
J gene: TRBJ1-1; V gene: TRBV30; D gene: TRBD1; CDR3 protein: CAWTGQGAGNTEAFF; CDR3 DNA: TGTGCCTGGACCGGACAGGGGGCAGGTAACACTGAAGCTTTCTTT
J gene: TRBJ1-1; V gene: TRBV9; D gene: NA; CDR3 protein: CASSGQQGSNTEAFF; CDR3 DNA: TGTGCCAGCAGCGGACAACAGGGCTCGAACACTGAAGCTTTCTTT
J gene: TRBJ2-2; V gene: TRBV28; D gene: TRBD2; CDR3 protein: CASSVAGGNTGELFF; CDR3 DNA: TGTGCCAGCAGCGTAGCGGGGGGTAACACCGGGGAGCTGTTTTTT
J gene: TRBJ1-4; V gene: TRBV11-1; D gene: NA; CDR3 protein: CASSPRHATNEKLFF; CDR3 DNA: TGTGCCAGCAGCCCGAGGCATGCAACTAATGAAAAACTGTTTTTT